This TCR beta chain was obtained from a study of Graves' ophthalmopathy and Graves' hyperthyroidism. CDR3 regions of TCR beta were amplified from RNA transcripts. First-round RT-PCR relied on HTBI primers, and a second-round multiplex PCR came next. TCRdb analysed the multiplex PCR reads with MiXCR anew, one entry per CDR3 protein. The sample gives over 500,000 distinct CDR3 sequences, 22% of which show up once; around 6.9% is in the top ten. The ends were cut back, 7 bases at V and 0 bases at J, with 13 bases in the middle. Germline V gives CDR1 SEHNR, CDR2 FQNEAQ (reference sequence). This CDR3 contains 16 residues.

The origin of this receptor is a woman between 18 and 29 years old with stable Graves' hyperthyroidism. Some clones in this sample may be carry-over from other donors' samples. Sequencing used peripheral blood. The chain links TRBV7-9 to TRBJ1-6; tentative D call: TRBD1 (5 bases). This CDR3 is CASTQGGGSYNSPLHF. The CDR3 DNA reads TGTGCCAGCACCCAAGGCGGGGGCTCCTATAATTCACCCCTCCACTTT.